This T cell receptor beta chain was documented in a study of cytomegalovirus exposure and HLA in healthy donors. Study-wide points: Presence/absence analyses rested on an assumption that sequencing depth was roughly uniform across donors. Associated with cytomegalovirus, according to the listing, were 150 to 200 TCR beta chains. Most TCR beta V segments were productive about 90% or about 30% of the time in an earlier analysis.

Amplification used 60 Vbeta primers and 13 Jbeta primers. Sequencing was performed with immunoSEQ multiplex PCR; in TCRdb, only in-frame clones are kept and a portion is missing. The sample consists of approximately 150,000 clones, 77% of them appearing once. Germline CDR1 LNHDA, CDR2 SQIVND (reference sequence). The CDR3 length is 13 residues. Between the trimmed V and J ends, which lost 4 bases and 1 base, there was a span of 7 bases. With regard to this clone: As yet, its antigen is unknown.

The sequence came from a woman aged 25 to 39 in good health and CMV-seropositive. The V call is TRBV19, the J call TRBJ1-1; D not certain. The specimen was PBMCs. CDR3 amino acids: CASSSTANTEAFF. CDR3 DNA sequence: TGTGCCAGTAGTAGCACAGCGAACACTGAAGCTTTCTTT.